Detailed here is one T cell receptor beta chain. Its antigen is currently unknown. The V segment lost 0 bases and the J segment 7 bases; nucleotides outside the gene matches: 4. The CDR3 has 16 amino acids. Germline V lookup: CDR1 KGHSH, CDR2 LQKENI. The sample belongs to a study of cytomegalovirus exposure and HLA in healthy donors. Whole-study findings and limits: With later analysis, a missense DCLRE1C variant became linked to TCR beta V- and J-gene trimming.

PCR used 60 Vbeta primers and 13 Jbeta primers. Some clones are missing from TCRdb's copy, which holds only in-frame ones; the method was immunoSEQ multiplex PCR. The table records 85,000 to 100,000 clones, roughly 76% of them present only once. The chain recombines TRBV18 with TRBJ2-1, with 12 bases matching TRBD2. Sequencing was performed on PBMCs. The clonotype was recovered from a human donor in good health. This chain's CDR3 is CASSPPRLAGGNEQFF. For the CDR3, the DNA is TGTGCCAGCTCACCACCGCGGCTAGCGGGAGGGAATGAGCAGTTCTTC.